At least ten counts were recorded for the clone carrying this T cell receptor beta chain. Its specificity is not known. This sample is drawn from a study of T-cell reconstitution after alpha-beta-depleted transplantation in children. Study-wide findings and caveats: A year had passed since transplant, and T-cell counts and diversity by then came mostly from newly produced T cells. Some patients owed their high day-60 TCRbeta diversity to surviving recipient T cells and thymic progenitors. Alpha-beta T cells present about two months after transplant were reported to originate from several hundred expanded graft clones.

For TCRbeta, the library was prepared with unique molecular identifiers. Via MiXCR, TCRdb re-called the PCR reads, giving one row per CDR3 protein. This sample has roughly 200,000 distinct CDR3 sequences, with roughly 11% found just once. The sequence came from a child under two years old with acute myeloid leukemia, due to receive a stem cell transplant. This material consisted of PBMCs, taken before TCRalphabeta/CD19-depleted stem cell transplant.

The CDR3 here is CASSLSSGTNNEQFF. In DNA, the CDR3 is TGTGCCAGCAGCTTATCTAGCGGGACCAACAATGAGCAGTTCTTC. This chain links TRBV7-9 with TRBJ2-1; 9 positions match TRBD2. CDR1 SEHNR and CDR2 FQNEAQ come from the germline V gene (reference sequence). Trimming cost V 2 bases and J 5 bases; bases outside gene matches: 4. The CDR3 extends over 15 amino acids. Full variable domain (remainder filled in from reference TRBV7-9 and TRBJ2-1): DTGVSQNPRHKITKRGQNVTFRCDPISEHNRLYWYRQTLGQGPEFLTYFQNEAQLEKSRLLSDRFSAERPKGSFSTLEIQRTEQGDSAMYLCASSLSSGTNNEQFFGPGTRLTVL.